This TCR beta chain was captured in a study of T-cell reconstitution after alpha-beta-depleted transplantation in children. Unique molecular identifiers were incorporated during preparation of the TCRbeta library. TCRdb analysed the PCR reads with MiXCR anew, one entry per CDR3 protein. The data show some 200,000 distinct CDR3 sequences, more than 6.5% seen once. Germline-derived CDR1 and CDR2 are MGHRA and YSYEKL. This CDR3 has 13 amino acids. V dropped 2 bases and J dropped 6 bases, with 9 bases sitting between them. This clonotype was observed many times. Here the sequenced sample was PBMCs from the stem cell graft donor, taken from the stem cell graft. This sequence originates from a human donor who donated a stem cell graft to a child with Wiskott-Aldrich syndrome. V usage is TRBV4-1 and J usage is TRBJ2-3; D ambiguous. DNA for the CDR3: TGCGCCAGCAGCCAATCCCTAGGGGATACGCAGTATTTT. It is translated as CASSQSLGDTQYF.